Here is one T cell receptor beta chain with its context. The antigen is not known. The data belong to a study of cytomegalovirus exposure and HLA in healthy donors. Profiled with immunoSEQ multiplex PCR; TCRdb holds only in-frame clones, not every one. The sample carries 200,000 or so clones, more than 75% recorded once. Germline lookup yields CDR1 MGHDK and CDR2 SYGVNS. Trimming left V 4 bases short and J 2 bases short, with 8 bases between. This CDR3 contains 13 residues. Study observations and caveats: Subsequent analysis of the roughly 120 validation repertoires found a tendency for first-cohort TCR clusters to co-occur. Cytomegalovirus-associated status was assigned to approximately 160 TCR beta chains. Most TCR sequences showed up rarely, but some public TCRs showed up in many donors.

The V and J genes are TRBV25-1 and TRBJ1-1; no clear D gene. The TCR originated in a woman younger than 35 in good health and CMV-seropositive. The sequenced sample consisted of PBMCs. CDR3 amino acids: CASSATGNTEAFF. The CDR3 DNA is TGTGCCAGCAGTGCGACTGGCAACACTGAAGCTTTCTTT. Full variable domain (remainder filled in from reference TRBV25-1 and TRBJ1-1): EADIYQTPRYLVIGTGKKITLECSQTMGHDKMYWYQQDPGMELHLIHYSYGVNSTEKGDLSSESTVSRIRTEHFPLTLESARPSHTSQYLCASSATGNTEAFFGQGTRLTVV.